The 12 T cell receptor beta chains below were found in one sample sequenced in a study of identical twins. TCRdb itself ran the 5' RACE reads through MiXCR, one entry per CDR3 protein. This table has 400,000 to 550,000 distinct CDR3 sequences, roughly 13% appearing once. These records were also assigned to another study, of yellow fever vaccine responses in identical twins.

The sample taken for sequencing was CD4+ T cells sorted from blood. The receptors come from a woman aged 18 to 35 in good health.

This clonotype was seen repeatedly, ten times or more. J is TRBJ1-5 and V is TRBV27; a possible D gene is TRBD1 (5 bases). Trimming removed 6 bases at V and 5 bases at J, with 14 bases between. The germline gives CDR1 MNHEY, CDR2 SMNVEV (reference sequence). This CDR3 is 14 amino acids long. CDR3 DNA sequence: TGTGCCAGCAGCCCCCTGGGGGTTTATCAGCCCCAGCATTTT. This sequence encodes CASSPLGVYQPQHF.

The CDR3: CATSADRVRETQYF. In DNA form, the CDR3 reads TGTGCCACCAGTGCAGACAGGGTTAGGGAGACCCAGTACTTC. This rearrangement joins TRBV24-1 to TRBJ2-5; 7 nucleotides line up with TRBD1. The CDR3 has 14 residues. Germline CDR1 is KGHDR and CDR2 is SFDVKD. Trimming removed 5 bases from V and 5 bases from J; junction bases left unmatched: 7.

This chain connects TRBV28 to TRBJ1-6, with D possibly being TRBD1 (5 bases). The CDR3 loop spans 13 amino acids. Germline V lookup: CDR1 MDHEN, CDR2 SYDVKM. V gave up 5 bases and J gave up 5 bases, with 7 bases separating them. The CDR3: CASSGDDNSPLHF. The CDR3 DNA reads as TGTGCCAGCAGTGGGGACGATAATTCACCCCTCCACTTT.

There are a few counts of this clonotype. The V and J genes are TRBV28 and TRBJ2-2; the D gene is possibly TRBD1 (5 bases). CDR3 size: 16 residues. V was clipped by 10 bases and J by 0 bases, with 18 bases between them. Per germline, CDR1 MDHEN and CDR2 SYDVKM. The CDR3 coding sequence is TGTGCCACAGCTCAGGGCGGCGAGACGAACACCGGGGAGCTGTTTTTT. Translated: CATAQGGETNTGELFF.

This clonotype was seen a few times. The V call is TRBV12-3 or TRBV12-4, the J call TRBJ2-6; D remains unclear. V was clipped by 3 bases and J by 2 bases, with 11 bases between them. This CDR3 comprises 16 residues. This chain's CDR3 is CASSFVGSAGANVLTF. DNA of the CDR3: TGTGCCAGCAGTTTCGTAGGGTCGGCTGGGGCCAACGTCCTGACTTTC.

This clonotype was observed many times. J is TRBJ1-1 and V is TRBV9; the D is unclear. The germline V and J ends were trimmed by 2 bases and 0 bases, with 5 bases remaining between them. This CDR3 spans 13 amino acids. The germline gives CDR1 SGDLS, CDR2 YYNGEE. CDR3 sequence: CASSVNMNTEAFF. CDR3 sequence (DNA): TGTGCCAGCAGCGTGAACATGAACACTGAAGCTTTCTTT.

This clonotype was detected ten times or more. The V and J genes are TRBV5-1 and TRBJ2-7, with 8 positions matching TRBD2. V dropped 3 bases and J dropped 3; count of bases not matched to a gene: 8. Per germline, CDR1 SGHRS and CDR2 YFSETQ. This CDR3 is 15 amino acids long. The CDR3 nucleotides are TGCGCCAGCAGCTCACCCGGGACTAGAGACTACGAGCAGTACTTC. Protein: CASSSPGTRDYEQYF.

In its sample, this clonotype was seen many times. This rearrangement joins TRBV20-1 to TRBJ2-1; 13 positions match TRBD2. The length of the CDR3 is 16 residues. The germline V gene has CDR1 DFQATT and CDR2 SNEGSKA (reference sequence). J gave up 10 bases and V 5 bases, and 14 bases lay outside the gene matches. The CDR3 is CSAPPGLAGSGAEQFF. As DNA, the CDR3 is TGCAGTGCTCCCCCGGGACTAGCGGGAAGCGGAGCGGAGCAGTTCTTC.

The chain combines TRBV5-1 with TRBJ2-7, with TRBD1 as a possible D gene (6 bases). The CDR3 extends over 15 amino acids. Germline V CDR1 and CDR2: SGHRS, YFSETQ. V lost 0 bases and J lost 2, with 12 bases in between. The CDR3 nucleotides are TGCGCCAGCAGCTTGGGGCAGGGGACCACCTACGAGCAGTACTTC. Its translation: CASSLGQGTTYEQYF.

This clonotype turned up a few times. The genes are TRBV20-1 and TRBJ2-7, with 9 positions matching TRBD2. The ends lost 2 bases at V and 6 bases at J; junction bases unmatched: 5. From germline, CDR1 is DFQATT and CDR2 SNEGSKA (reference sequence). The CDR3 covers 13 residues. In nucleotides, the CDR3 is TGCAGTGCTAGACGTAGCGGGGGCCTCGAGCAGTACTTC. Translation gives CSARRSGGLEQYF.

Only a few counts were recorded for this clonotype. The gene calls are TRBV2 and TRBJ2-4; 8 bases fit TRBD2. This CDR3 has 18 amino acids. With V trimmed by 1 base and J by 0 bases, 8 bases remained unmatched. Looked up from germline, CDR1 is SNHLY and CDR2 is FYNNEI. The CDR3 loop is CASSEGPQRGLAKNIQYF. The CDR3 region has the DNA TGTGCCAGCAGTGAAGGCCCTCAGCGGGGGCTAGCCAAAAACATTCAGTACTTC.

A few counts support this clonotype. The rearrangement uses TRBV6-1 and TRBJ2-1, with TRBD2 matching 8 bases. CDR3 length equals 15 residues. The V and J ends lost 6 bases and 5 bases, in that order; junction bases with no gene match: 9. Germline V gene sequence: CDR1 MNHNS, CDR2 SASEGT. The CDR3 nucleotides are TGTGCCAGCAGCGCATGGCGGGGGGACAACAATGAGCAGTTCTTC. The encoded protein is CASSAWRGDNNEQFF.